These 13 T cell receptor beta chains came from one sample sequenced in a study of T cells in women clearing cervical HPV infection. Generated by immunoSEQ multiplex PCR, the TCRdb table keeps only in-frame clones and is missing some. Its table records roughly 36,000 clones. Sequencing was performed on blood buffy coat. These receptors came from a woman between 18 and 69 years old with a cervical HPV16 infection that either progressed to CIN3+ or cleared (not recorded which).

As for this clone: The read comes to an end 3 residues before the CDR3 does, leaving the germline J gene to fill in the end. The chain uses TRBV7-2 and TRBJ2-1, with D possibly matching TRBD1 (6 bases). This CDR3 has 14 residues. Trimming removed 5 bases at V and 8 bases at J, with 16 bases between. Germline values: CDR1 SGHTA, CDR2 FQGNSA. The part of the CDR3 DNA that was read is TGTGCCAGCAGCATCCGACAGGCTCAGGATGAG. Residues: CASSIRQAQDE. The CDR3 reads in full as CASSIRQAQDEQFF.

On this clone itself: The read stops 3 residues short of the end of the CDR3; the missing end is completed from the germline J gene. The rearrangement uses TRBV4-1 and TRBJ2-2, with D possibly matching TRBD1 (6 bases). Germline CDR1 and CDR2: MGHRA and YSYEKL. V was trimmed by 8 bases and J by 6 bases, leaving 22 bases between them. CDR3 length equals 16 residues. The CDR3 sequence is CASGRPGDPIPGELFF. The sequenced CDR3 bases are TGCGCCAGCGGCAGGCCAGGGGACCCCATCCCCGGGGAG.

Concerning this clone itself: The read ends 3 residues early relative to the CDR3; the germline J gene fills the gap. The chain couples TRBV2 to TRBJ2-7, with TRBD1 matching 9 bases. The CDR3 contains 14 residues. V gave up 4 bases and J gave up 5 bases; unmatched junction bases: 6. Looked up from germline, CDR1 is SNHLY and CDR2 is FYNNEI. The DNA read from the CDR3 is TGTGCCAGCAGTGTTGGACAGGGGCTAAACGAG. Translation: CASSVGQGLNE. The CDR3, in full, reads CASSVGQGLNEQYF. Full variable domain (outside the CDR3, taken from reference TRBV2 and TRBJ2-7): EPEVTQTPSHQVTQMGQEVILRCVPISNHLYFYWYRQILGQKVEFLVSFYNNEISEKSEIFDDQFSVERPDGSNFTLKIRSTKLEDSAMYFCASSVGQGLNEQYFGPGTRLTVT.

Notes on this clone: The CDR3 is cut off 3 residues early in the read; its end comes from the germline J gene. The rearrangement links TRBV30 to TRBJ1-3, with TRBD1 matching 7 bases. This CDR3 has 15 residues. Germline trimming cut 5 bases from V and 0 bases from J; bases unmatched to any gene: 7. CDR1 is GTSNPN and CDR2 is SVGIG in the germline V gene (reference sequence). Partial CDR3 DNA: TGTGCCTGGGGCAGGGGACAGAGCTCTGGAAACACC. This sequence encodes CAWGRGQSSGNT. The entire CDR3 protein reads CAWGRGQSSGNTIYF.

Points on this clone: The read terminates 3 residues before the CDR3 end, so the remaining end is supplied by the germline J gene. V is TRBV5-8 and J is TRBJ2-3; perhaps TRBD1 as D (6 bases). V was shortened by 1 base and J by 0 bases, with 9 bases between the two germline ends. The V gene's germline CDR1 is SGHTS and CDR2 YDEGEE. The CDR3 contains 15 residues. The CDR3 spells CASSLYRVSTDTQYF. CDR3 DNA (partial): TGTGCCAGCAGCTTGTACAGGGTGAGCACAGATACG.

The sequenced CDR3 bases are TGCGCCAGCAGCTCGCAAACAGGGTCGTACACCGGGGAG. Translating gives CASSSQTGSYTGE. The entire CDR3 protein is CASSSQTGSYTGELFF. The chain links TRBV5-1 to TRBJ2-2; D is perhaps TRBD1 (6 bases). The missing CDR3 end, 3 residues past where the read stops, is filled in from the germline J gene. V was clipped by 3 bases and J by 3 bases, with 15 bases between them. Germline-derived CDR1 and CDR2 are SGHRS and YFSETQ. This CDR3 is built from 16 residues.

On this clone itself: The CDR3 end is not reached by the read, which stops 3 residues before it; the germline J gene fills it in. The V gene is TRBV30, the J gene TRBJ1-2, with D perhaps matching TRBD1 (5 bases). The CDR3 sequence is 13 residues long. V lost 6 bases and J 2 bases, leaving 13 bases between the germline ends. Germline loops: CDR1 GTSNPN, CDR2 SVGIG (reference sequence). The part of the CDR3 DNA that was read is TGTGCCTGCGGAAGGGGAGTCAACTATGGC. Translation gives CACGRGVNYG. The entire CDR3 sequence reads CACGRGVNYGYTF.

About this clone: The read ends 3 residues before the CDR3 terminus; that terminus is restored from the germline J gene. The V and J genes are TRBV10-3 and TRBJ2-3, with D possibly matching TRBD1 (6 bases). This CDR3 spans 14 amino acids. CDR1 and CDR2 (germline): ENHRY, SYGVKD. With 2 bases removed from V and 5 bases from J, the gap between germline ends came to 11 bases. CDR3 DNA (partial): TGTGCCATCAGTGAGGTTAAGGGGGAAGATACG. Protein: CAISEVKGEDT. The complete CDR3 reads CAISEVKGEDTQYF.

To note about this clone: The sequenced fragment ends 3 residues before the CDR3 boundary, so the rest is inferred from the germline J gene. The chain combines TRBV30 with TRBJ2-1, with a tentative D call TRBD1 (6 bases). This CDR3 is built from 15 residues. Germline-derived CDR1 and CDR2 are GTSNPN and SVGIG (reference sequence). V gave up 2 bases and J gave up 7 bases, with 18 bases separating them. The CDR3 spells CAWSPKVRGTNEQFF. Incomplete CDR3 DNA: TGTGCCTGGAGTCCGAAGGTGAGGGGGACAAATGAG.

The CDR3 sequence: CSVGGVSGASTDTQYF. CDR3 DNA, as far as it was read: TGCAGCGTTGGGGGGGTTAGCGGGGCTAGCACAGATACG. The gene calls are TRBV29-1 and TRBJ2-3, with 8 nucleotides matching TRBD2. The missing CDR3 end, 3 residues past where the read stops, is filled in from the germline J gene. The ends lost 4 bases at V and 0 bases at J; junction bases unmatched: 9. Germline-derived CDR1 and CDR2 are SQVTM and ANQGSEA. The length of the CDR3 is 16 residues.

Note on this clone: The observed sequence ends 3 residues before the CDR3 terminus, with the missing tail filled in from the germline J gene. This sequence joins TRBV12-3 or TRBV12-4 and TRBJ2-5; 9 nucleotides line up with TRBD2. The CDR3 is made up of 13 amino acids. J was trimmed by 4 bases and V by 6 bases; bases with no gene match: 3. CDR3 residues: CASRPTSGETQYF. The CDR3 DNA, read in part, is TGTGCCAGCAGGCCGACTAGCGGAGAGACC.

With regard to this clone: The read terminates 3 residues ahead of where the CDR3 ends, so the germline J gene completes it. The chain links TRBV30 to TRBJ2-1, with a tentative D call TRBD1 (6 bases). This CDR3 comprises 12 residues. CDR1 GTSNPN and CDR2 SVGIG come from the germline V gene (reference sequence). V gave up 1 base and J gave up 8 bases, with 9 bases separating them. The sequenced part of the CDR3 DNA is TGTGCCTGGAGTGGGACAGCACATGAG. It encodes CAWSGTAHE. The full-length CDR3 reads as CAWSGTAHEQFF.

On this clone itself: The CDR3 end lies 3 residues beyond the end of the read and is filled in from the germline J gene. This chain joins TRBV2 and TRBJ1-3; the match to TRBD1 covers 9 bases. Germline V gives CDR1 SNHLY, CDR2 FYNNEI. The CDR3 consists of 15 residues. With 5 bases clipped from V and 0 bases from J, the junction kept 2 bases outside the gene matches. CDR3 sequence reads: CASSLDRGSGNTIYF. CDR3 DNA, as far as it was read: TGTGCCAGCAGTTTGGACAGGGGCTCTGGAAACACC.